The source of this T cell receptor beta chain is a study of graft-versus-host responses after intestinal transplantation. V was cut by 10 bases and J by 5 bases, with 17 bases left in between. CDR1 is LNHDA, CDR2 SQIVND, per germline (reference sequence). The CDR3 contains 13 residues. TCRdb's table, derived via immunoSEQ multiplex PCR, lists solely in-frame clones and lacks some. The sample has roughly 120,000 clones; around 94% are singletons. This clone was seen just once. The target antigen is unknown. This clonotype was sampled from a human donor who was the organ donor for an intestinal transplant. Sequencing was performed on unstimulated CD4+ T cells sorted from spleen or lymph node cells, taken before transplant. This sequence joins TRBV19 and TRBJ2-5; D possibly corresponds to TRBD1 (6 bases). Here the CDR3 reads CATRKSQGETQYF. As DNA, the CDR3 is TGTGCCACCCGCAAGAGCCAGGGGGAGACCCAGTACTTC.